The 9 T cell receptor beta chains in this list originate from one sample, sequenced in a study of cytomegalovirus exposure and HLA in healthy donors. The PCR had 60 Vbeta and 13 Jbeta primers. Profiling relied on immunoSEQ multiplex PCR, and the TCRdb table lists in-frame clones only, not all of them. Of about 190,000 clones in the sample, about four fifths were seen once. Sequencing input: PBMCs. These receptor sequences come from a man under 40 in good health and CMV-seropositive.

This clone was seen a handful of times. For the CDR3, the DNA is TGTGCCAGCAGCCAGACCGGGGAGCTGTTTTTT. It encodes CASSQTGELFF. The V and J genes are TRBV9 and TRBJ2-2; D gene ambiguous. Looked up from germline, CDR1 is SGDLS and CDR2 is YYNGEE. Trimming removed 4 bases at V and 5 bases at J, with 3 bases between. CDR3 length: 11 amino acids.

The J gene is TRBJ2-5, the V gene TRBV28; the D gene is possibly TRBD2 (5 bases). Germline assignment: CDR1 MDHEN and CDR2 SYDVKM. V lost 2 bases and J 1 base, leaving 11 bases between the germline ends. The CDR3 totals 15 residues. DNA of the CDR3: TGTGCCAGCAGTTTAGAAGAGGGTACCCAAGAGACCCAGTACTTC. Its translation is CASSLEEGTQETQYF.

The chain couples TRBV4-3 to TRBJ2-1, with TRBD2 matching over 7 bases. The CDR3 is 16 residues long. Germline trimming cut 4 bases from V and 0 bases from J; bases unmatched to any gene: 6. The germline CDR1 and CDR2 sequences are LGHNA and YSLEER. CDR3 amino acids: CASSPSGTSSYNEQFF. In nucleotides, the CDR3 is TGCGCCAGCAGCCCTAGCGGAACGAGCTCCTACAATGAGCAGTTCTTC.

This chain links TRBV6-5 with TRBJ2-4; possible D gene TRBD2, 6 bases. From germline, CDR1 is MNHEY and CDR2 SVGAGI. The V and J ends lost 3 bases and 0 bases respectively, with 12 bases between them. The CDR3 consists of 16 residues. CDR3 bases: TGTGCCAGCAGTTATTCCCAGGGACTAGCCAAAAACATTCAGTACTTC. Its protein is CASSYSQGLAKNIQYF.

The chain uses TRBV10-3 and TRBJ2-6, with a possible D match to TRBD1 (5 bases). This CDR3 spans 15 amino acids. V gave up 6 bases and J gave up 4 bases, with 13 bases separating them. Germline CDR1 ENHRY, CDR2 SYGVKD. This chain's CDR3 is CAIREGVDGANVLTF. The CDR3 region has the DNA TGTGCCATCAGAGAAGGGGTGGACGGGGCCAACGTCCTGACTTTC.

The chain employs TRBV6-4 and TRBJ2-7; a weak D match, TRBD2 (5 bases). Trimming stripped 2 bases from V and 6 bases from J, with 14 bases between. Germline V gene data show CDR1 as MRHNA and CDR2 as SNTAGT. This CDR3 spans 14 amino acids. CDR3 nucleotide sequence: TGTGCCAGCAGTGACCCGCACGAGGGCTGCGAGCAGTACTTC. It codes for CASSDPHEGCEQYF.

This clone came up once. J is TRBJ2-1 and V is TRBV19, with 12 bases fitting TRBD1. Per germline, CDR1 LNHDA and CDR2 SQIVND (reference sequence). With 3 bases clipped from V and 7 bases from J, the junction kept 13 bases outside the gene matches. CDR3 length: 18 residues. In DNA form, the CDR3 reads TGTGCCAGTAGTATTTGGGGACAGGGGGCGGGTCCGGGGAATGAGCAGTTCTTC. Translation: CASSIWGQGAGPGNEQFF.

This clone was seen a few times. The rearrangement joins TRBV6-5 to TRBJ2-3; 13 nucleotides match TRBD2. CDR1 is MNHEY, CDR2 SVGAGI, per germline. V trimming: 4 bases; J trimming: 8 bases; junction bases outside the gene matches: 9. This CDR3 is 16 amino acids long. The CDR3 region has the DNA TGTGCCAGCAGTTCAGGGACTAGCGGGGCGGGGGGTACGCAGTATTTT. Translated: CASSSGTSGAGGTQYF.

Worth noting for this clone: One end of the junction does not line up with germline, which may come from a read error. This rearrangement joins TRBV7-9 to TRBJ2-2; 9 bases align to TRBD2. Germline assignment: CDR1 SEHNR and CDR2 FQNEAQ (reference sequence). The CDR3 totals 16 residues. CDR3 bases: TGTTCCAGCAGCTTACGGCTAGCGGGAAACACCGGGGAGCTGTTTTTT. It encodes CSSSLRLAGNTGELFF. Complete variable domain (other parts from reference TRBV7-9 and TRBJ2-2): DTGVSQNPRHKITKRGQNVTFRCDPISEHNRLYWYRQTLGQGPEFLTYFQNEAQLEKSRLLSDRFSAERPKGSFSTLEIQRTEQGDSAMYLCSSSLRLAGNTGELFFGEGSRLTVL.